Listed below are T cell receptor beta chains from one sample, sequenced in a study. TCRdb reanalysed the RT-PCR reads using MiXCR and keeps one entry per CDR3 protein. The sample consists of 550,000 to 750,000 distinct CDR3 sequences, 12% to 15% of them appearing once. Sequenced material: memory CD4+ T cells from blood. The origin of the receptors is a female donor in good health, serving as a healthy control. Both conserved end residues are part of each CDR3. The D gene is left open where the match is weak. A clone size is listed for some rows: how often the clone was seen (once, few, many), or a class if it is expanded.

v_gene	j_gene	abundance	d_gene	CDR3aa	CDR3nt
TRBV5-1	TRBJ2-5	-	-	CASSLEGGVKKETQYF	TGCGCCAGCAGCTTGGAGGGGGGAGTTAAGAAAGAGACCCAGTACTTC
TRBV5-1	TRBJ2-1	many	-	CASSREPTGNEQFF	TGCGCCAGCAGCCGGGAACCCACAGGGAATGAGCAGTTCTTC
TRBV4-3	TRBJ2-1	few	-	CASSQGPGVVTFF	TGCGCCAGCAGCCAAGGCCCGGGGGTCGTGACGTTCTTC
TRBV7-2	TRBJ1-2	few	TRBD1	CASSPTGNDYGYTF	TGTGCCAGCAGCCCGACAGGGAATGACTATGGCTACACCTTC
TRBV7-2	TRBJ2-1	-	TRBD2	CASMTSGGYNEQFF	TGTGCCAGCATGACTAGCGGGGGCTACAATGAGCAGTTCTTC
TRBV29-1	TRBJ2-6	many	TRBD1	CSVADGTADVLTF	TGCAGCGTTGCCGACGGGACAGCTGACGTCCTGACTTTC
TRBV14	TRBJ2-3	few	TRBD2	CASSRLAGQQAPQYF	TGTGCCAGCAGCCGACTAGCGGGACAACAGGCTCCGCAGTATTTT
TRBV25-1	TRBJ2-1	few	TRBD2	CASSVAGGTSSYNEQFF	TGTGCCAGCAGTGTAGCGGGAGGTACGAGCTCCTACAATGAGCAGTTCTTC
TRBV3-1	TRBJ1-2	-	-	CASSPLEVPYGYTF	TGTGCCAGCAGCCCATTAGAGGTACCCTATGGCTACACCTTC
TRBV12-3/TRBV12-4	TRBJ1-1	-	-	CASSFSGGEAFF	TGTGCCAGCAGTTTCAGCGGGGGAGAAGCTTTCTTT
TRBV9	TRBJ2-7	-	TRBD1	CASSWDSLSYEQYF	TGTGCCAGCAGCTGGGACAGCCTCTCCTACGAGCAGTACTTC
TRBV6-1	TRBJ2-5	-	TRBD1	CASSYPPQGVQETQYF	TGTGCCAGCAGTTATCCCCCACAGGGGGTCCAAGAGACCCAGTACTTC
TRBV7-2	TRBJ2-1	-	TRBD2	CASSFGGGPAFEQFF	TGTGCCAGCAGCTTTGGGGGAGGGCCGGCTTTTGAGCAGTTCTTC
TRBV15	TRBJ2-5	few	-	CATSRDPGETHYF	TGTGCCACCAGCAGAGATCCGGGTGAGACCCACTACTTC
TRBV6-5	TRBJ1-2	-	-	CASSLGRASYGYTF	TGTGCCAGCAGTTTGGGCAGGGCCTCGTATGGCTACACCTTC
TRBV7-2	TRBJ2-2	-	TRBD1	CASSRDGTTGGGKLFF	TGTGCCAGCAGCCGCGATGGTACTACAGGGGGCGGGAAGCTGTTTTTT
TRBV5-1	TRBJ2-2	few	TRBD2	CASSSLAGRSQGGELFF	TGCGCCAGCAGCTCCCTAGCGGGAAGGAGTCAAGGCGGGGAGCTGTTTTTT
TRBV6-5	TRBJ2-7	many	-	CATLEVTSYEQYF	TGTGCCACCTTGGAAGTTACCTCCTACGAGCAGTACTTC
TRBV30	TRBJ2-7	few	-	CAWSVGVPSFSF	TGTGCCTGGAGTGTGGGTGTCCCTTCCTTCAGCTTC
TRBV11-1	TRBJ2-3	-	TRBD1	CASSSGQGAVDTQYF	TGTGCCAGCAGCTCGGGACAGGGGGCGGTGGATACGCAGTATTTT
TRBV20-1	TRBJ2-3	-	-	CSATHREGGVTDTQYF	TGCAGTGCTACACACAGAGAGGGGGGGGTCACAGATACGCAGTATTTT
TRBV20-1	TRBJ1-1	many	TRBD1	CSADRGLVNTEAFF	TGCAGTGCCGACAGGGGGCTTGTGAACACTGAAGCTTTCTTT